These T cell receptor beta chains were read from a single sample in a study of blood T cell repertoires in COVID-19. The assay was immunoSEQ multiplex PCR, and TCRdb's table has in-frame clones only and misses some. The sample consists of some 160,000 clones, 80% to 90% of them appearing once. Sequences were obtained from peripheral blood. These receptors originate from a man aged 55 to 70 with acute or convalescent COVID-19. Both conserved end residues are part of each CDR3. Only part of the rows carry a size: once, few, many, or a class if the clone is expanded.

clone_size j_call v_call cdr3_aa
few TRBJ2-7 TRBV14 CASSQLSTSEQYF
NA TRBJ1-1 TRBV7-8 CASSLESAVGEAFF
NA TRBJ1-6 TRBV3-1/TRBV3-2 CASSQRDYNSPLHF
NA TRBJ2-7 TRBV11-2 CASSSGLAYEQYF
once TRBJ2-6 TRBV7-7 CASSPGTGTSGANVLTF
NA TRBJ1-1 TRBV5-1 CASSRLKSGTENTEAFF
NA TRBJ2-3 TRBV7-2 CASRLGLAGGEADTQYF
NA TRBJ1-5 TRBV2 CASRPTGQGGPQHF
NA TRBJ1-2 TRBV4-1 CASSPEGYGYTF
NA TRBJ2-1 TRBV27 CASSSFTTSGGEGEQFF
NA TRBJ1-6 TRBV11-2 CASSLPGFANSPLHF
NA TRBJ2-3 TRBV21-1 CASSKIAGGFTDTQYF
NA TRBJ2-1 TRBV3-1/TRBV3-2 CASSRGASETQFF
NA TRBJ1-5 TRBV7-9 CASSLAGGQPQHF
NA TRBJ1-3 TRBV7-8 CASSLPGLGSGNTIYF
NA TRBJ2-1 TRBV5-1 CASSMGTSGGKNEQFF
NA TRBJ2-5 TRBV5-1 CASKNTGIGRETQYF
NA TRBJ2-7 TRBV7-2 CASSLTATPYEQYF
NA TRBJ1-5 TRBV30 CAWSRKQGSSNQPQHF
NA TRBJ2-3 TRBV7-9 CASSPGQAIADTQYF
NA TRBJ1-5 TRBV3-1/TRBV3-2 CASSLGTGGNTQPQHF
NA TRBJ2-7 TRBV20-1 CSAGTYEQYF
NA TRBJ1-2 TRBV6-2/TRBV6-3 CASSSGQPRGYGYTF
NA TRBJ2-2 TRBV7-9 CASSLATSQGTGELFF
few TRBJ2-3 TRBV5-1 CASSLRSGGLTDTQYF
NA TRBJ2-1 TRBV4-1 CASSQPSRDRVNEQFF
NA TRBJ2-1 TRBV11-2 CASSLGELAYNEQFF
NA TRBJ2-7 TRBV7-2 CASSPPGGRAEQYF
NA TRBJ2-1 TRBV5-1 CASSLKLVSYNEQFF
few TRBJ1-1 TRBV5-4 CASSKDRARAFF
NA TRBJ1-6 TRBV5-1 CASSLAGTGNSPLHF
once TRBJ2-1 TRBV7-2 CASSSTSTGGRNEQFF
NA TRBJ1-4 TRBV5-3 CARSLASGRARILEKLFF
NA TRBJ2-3 TRBV2 CASSQGFTDTQYF
NA TRBJ1-2 TRBV6-1 CASSFGTDYGYTF
NA TRBJ2-7 TRBV30 CAWSPGQGSEQYF
NA TRBJ2-7 TRBV27 CASSPTRGGWQYF
NA TRBJ1-3 TRBV9 CASSATGAPSGNTIYF
NA TRBJ1-5 TRBV18 CASSPFARGLNNQPQHF
once TRBJ1-4 TRBV4-2 CASSQDFPGTGGTSATNEKLFF
NA TRBJ1-2 TRBV6-2/TRBV6-3 CASSYSPRGAYGYTF
NA TRBJ2-3 TRBV4-1 CASSQVAGFNTDTQYF